This record concerns one T cell receptor beta chain sequence. This entry belongs to a study of T cell changes during pregnancy in multiple sclerosis. CDR3 length: 15 residues. Germline trimming cut 6 bases from V and 3 bases from J; bases unmatched to any gene: 7. The germline V gene has CDR1 MNHEY and CDR2 SVGAGI. Generated by immunoSEQ multiplex PCR, the TCRdb table keeps only in-frame clones and is missing some. The data contain 60,000 or so clones, around 90% of them singletons. The source of this sequence is a female donor in good health, enrolled as a control in a pregnancy study. This specimen consisted of peripheral blood, obtained in the second trimester of pregnancy. The chain couples TRBV6-5 to TRBJ2-3; 9 bases align to TRBD2. In nucleotides, the CDR3 is TGTGCCAGCAGCCGCGGGGGGGCGAGGACAGATACGCAGTATTTT. This encodes CASSRGGARTDTQYF.